This T cell receptor (beta chain) was obtained from a study of blood T cell repertoires in COVID-19. Overall study context: The cDNA or gDNA used as material had been derived from T cells, B-cell-depleted T cells, or PBMCs.

This CDR3 is 13 amino acids long. Germline V CDR1 and CDR2: MNHEY, SVGAGI. The V and J ends lost 6 bases and 0 bases, in that order; junction bases with no gene match: 2. TCRdb's table, derived via immunoSEQ multiplex PCR, lists solely in-frame clones and lacks some. The table lists over 100,000 clones, 88% of them singletons. The sequence was collected from a man aged 45-65 years with acute or convalescent COVID-19. The chain combines TRBV6-5 with TRBJ2-7; 7 bases line up with TRBD2. Source material: peripheral blood. The CDR3 spells CASRRGSSYEQYF. CDR3 coding DNA: TGTGCCAGCAGGCGGGGGAGCTCCTACGAGCAGTACTTC.